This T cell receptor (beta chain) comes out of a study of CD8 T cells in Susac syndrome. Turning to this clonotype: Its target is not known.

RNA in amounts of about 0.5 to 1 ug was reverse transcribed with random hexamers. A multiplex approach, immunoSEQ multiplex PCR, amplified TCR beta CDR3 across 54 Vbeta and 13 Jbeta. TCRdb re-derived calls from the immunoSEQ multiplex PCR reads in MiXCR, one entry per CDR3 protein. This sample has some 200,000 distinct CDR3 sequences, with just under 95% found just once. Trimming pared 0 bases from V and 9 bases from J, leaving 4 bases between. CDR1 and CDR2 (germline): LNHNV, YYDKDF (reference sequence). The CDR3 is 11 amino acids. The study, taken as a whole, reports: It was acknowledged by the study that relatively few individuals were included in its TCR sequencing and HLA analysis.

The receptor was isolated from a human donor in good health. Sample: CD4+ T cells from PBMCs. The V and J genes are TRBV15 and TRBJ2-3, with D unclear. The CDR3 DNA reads TGTGCCACCAGCAGAGAATTCACGCAGTATTTT. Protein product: CATSREFTQYF.